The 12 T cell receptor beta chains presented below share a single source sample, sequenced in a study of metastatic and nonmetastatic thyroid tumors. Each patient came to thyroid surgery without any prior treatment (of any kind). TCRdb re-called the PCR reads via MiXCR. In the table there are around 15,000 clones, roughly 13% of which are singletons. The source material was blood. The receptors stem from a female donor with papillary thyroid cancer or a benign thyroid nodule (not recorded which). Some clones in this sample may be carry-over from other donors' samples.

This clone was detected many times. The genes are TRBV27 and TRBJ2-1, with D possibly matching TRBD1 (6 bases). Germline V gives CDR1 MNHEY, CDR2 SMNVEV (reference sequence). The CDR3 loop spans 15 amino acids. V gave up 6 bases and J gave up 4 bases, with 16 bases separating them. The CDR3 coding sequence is TGTGCCAGCAGGTCACAGGGATGGGGTTACAATGAGCAGTTCTTC. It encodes CASRSQGWGYNEQFF.

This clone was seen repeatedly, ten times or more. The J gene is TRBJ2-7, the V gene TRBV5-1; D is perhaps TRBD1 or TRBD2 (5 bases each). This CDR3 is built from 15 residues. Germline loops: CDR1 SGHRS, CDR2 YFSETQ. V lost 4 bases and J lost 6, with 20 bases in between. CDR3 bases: TGCGCCAGCAGCGTGGGACCCGCGGGCCCTCTCGAGCAGTACTTC. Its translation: CASSVGPAGPLEQYF.

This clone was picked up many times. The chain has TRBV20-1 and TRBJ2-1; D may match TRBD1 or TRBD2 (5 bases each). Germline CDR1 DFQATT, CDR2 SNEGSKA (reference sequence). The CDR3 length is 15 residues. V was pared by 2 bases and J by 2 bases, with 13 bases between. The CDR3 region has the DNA TGCAGTGCTAGATCGAGGGGCATCGCCTACAATGAGCAGTTCTTC. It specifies CSARSRGIAYNEQFF.

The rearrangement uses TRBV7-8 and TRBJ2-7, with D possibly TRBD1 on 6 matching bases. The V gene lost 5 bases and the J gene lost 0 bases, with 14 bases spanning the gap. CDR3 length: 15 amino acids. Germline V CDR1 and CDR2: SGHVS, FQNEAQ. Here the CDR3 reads CASSAGQLSSYEQYF. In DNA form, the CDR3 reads TGTGCCAGCAGCGCCGGACAGCTGAGCTCCTACGAGCAGTACTTC. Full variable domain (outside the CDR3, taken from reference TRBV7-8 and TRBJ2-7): GAGVSQSPRYKVAKRGQDVALRCDPISGHVSLFWYQQALGQGPEFLTYFQNEAQLDKSGLPSDRFFAERPEGSVSTLKIQRTQQEDSAVYLCASSAGQLSSYEQYFGPGTRLTVT.

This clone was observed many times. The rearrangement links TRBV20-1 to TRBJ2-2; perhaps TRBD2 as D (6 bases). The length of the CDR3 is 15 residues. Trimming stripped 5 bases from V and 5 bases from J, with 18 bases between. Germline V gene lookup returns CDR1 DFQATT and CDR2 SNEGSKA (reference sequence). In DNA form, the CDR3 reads TGCAGTGCTCGAGGGCGGGGAGGTGGAACCGGGGAGCTGTTTTTT. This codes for CSARGRGGGTGELFF.

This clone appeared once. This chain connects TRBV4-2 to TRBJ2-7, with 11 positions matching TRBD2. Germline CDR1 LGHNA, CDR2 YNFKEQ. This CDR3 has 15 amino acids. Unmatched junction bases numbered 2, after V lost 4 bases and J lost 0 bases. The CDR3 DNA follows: TGTGCCAGCAGCCCGGGACTAGCGGTCTCCTACGAGCAGTACTTC. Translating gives CASSPGLAVSYEQYF.

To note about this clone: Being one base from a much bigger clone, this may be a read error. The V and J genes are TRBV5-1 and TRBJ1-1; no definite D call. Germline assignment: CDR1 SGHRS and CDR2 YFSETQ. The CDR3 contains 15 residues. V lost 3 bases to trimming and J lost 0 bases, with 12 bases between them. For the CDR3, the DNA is TGCGCCAGCAGCTCCCCTGCGACGGTGAACACTGAAGCTTTCTTT. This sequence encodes CASSSPATVNTEAFF.

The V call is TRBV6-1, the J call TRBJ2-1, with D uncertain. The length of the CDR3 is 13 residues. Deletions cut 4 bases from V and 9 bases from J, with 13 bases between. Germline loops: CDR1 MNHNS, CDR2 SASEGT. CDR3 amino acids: CASSGSEEGEQFF. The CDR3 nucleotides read TGTGCCAGCAGTGGAAGTGAGGAAGGTGAGCAGTTCTTC.

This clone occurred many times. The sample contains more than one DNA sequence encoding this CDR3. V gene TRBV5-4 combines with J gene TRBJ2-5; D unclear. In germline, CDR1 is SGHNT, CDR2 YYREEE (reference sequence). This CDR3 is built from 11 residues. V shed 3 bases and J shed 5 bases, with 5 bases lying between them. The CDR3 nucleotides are TGTGCCAGCAGCTCTGGGGAGACCCAGTACTTC. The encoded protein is CASSSGETQYF.

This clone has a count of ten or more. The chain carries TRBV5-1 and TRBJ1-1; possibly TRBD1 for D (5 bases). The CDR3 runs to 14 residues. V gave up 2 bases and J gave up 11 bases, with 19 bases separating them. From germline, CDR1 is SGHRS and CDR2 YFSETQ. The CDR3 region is CASSLDSGFVLAFF. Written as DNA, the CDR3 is TGCGCCAGCAGCTTAGACAGTGGGTTTGTGTTGGCTTTCTTT.

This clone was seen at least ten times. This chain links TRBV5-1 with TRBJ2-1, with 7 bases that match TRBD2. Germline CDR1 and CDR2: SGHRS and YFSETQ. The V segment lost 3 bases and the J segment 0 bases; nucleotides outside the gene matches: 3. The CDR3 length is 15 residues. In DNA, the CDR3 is TGCGCCAGCAGCTCCATAGCGGGCTCCTACAATGAGCAGTTCTTC. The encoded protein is CASSSIAGSYNEQFF.

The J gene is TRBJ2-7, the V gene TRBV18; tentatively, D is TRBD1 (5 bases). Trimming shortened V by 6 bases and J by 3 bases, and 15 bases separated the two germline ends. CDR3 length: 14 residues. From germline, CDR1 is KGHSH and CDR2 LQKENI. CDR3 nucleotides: TGTGCCAGCTCGCCAACGACAGTAAACTACGAGCAGTACTTC. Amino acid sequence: CASSPTTVNYEQYF.